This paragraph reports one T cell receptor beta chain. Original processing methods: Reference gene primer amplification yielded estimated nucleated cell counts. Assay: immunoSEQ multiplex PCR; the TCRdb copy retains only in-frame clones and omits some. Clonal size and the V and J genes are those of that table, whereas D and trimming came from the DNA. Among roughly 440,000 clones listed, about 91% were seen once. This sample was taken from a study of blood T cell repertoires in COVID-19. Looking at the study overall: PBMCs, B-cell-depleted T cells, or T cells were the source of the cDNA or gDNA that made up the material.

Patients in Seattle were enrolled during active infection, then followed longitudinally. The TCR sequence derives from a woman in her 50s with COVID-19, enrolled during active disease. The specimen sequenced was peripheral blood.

This CDR3 reads CASSPGTGSPLHF. The CDR3, as DNA: TGTGCCAGTAGTCCCGGGACAGGATCACCCCTCCACTTT. J is TRBJ1-6 and V is TRBV19; 8 bases line up with TRBD1. V lost 5 bases to trimming and J lost 10 bases; unmatched junction nucleotides: 4. The CDR3 has 13 residues. The germline gives CDR1 LNHDA, CDR2 SQIVND (reference sequence).